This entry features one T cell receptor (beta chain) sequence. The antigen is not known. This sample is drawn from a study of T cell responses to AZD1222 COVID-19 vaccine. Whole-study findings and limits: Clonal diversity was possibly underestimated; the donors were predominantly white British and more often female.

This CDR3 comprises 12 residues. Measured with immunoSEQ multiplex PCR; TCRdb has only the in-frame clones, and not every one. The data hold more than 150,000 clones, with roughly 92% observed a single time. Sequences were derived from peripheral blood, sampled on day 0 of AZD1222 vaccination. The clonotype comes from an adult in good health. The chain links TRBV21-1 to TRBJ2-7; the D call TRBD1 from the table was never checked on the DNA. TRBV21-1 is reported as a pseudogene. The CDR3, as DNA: TGTGCCAGCAGCAGACCTCCCAGGGGGCCGTACGTC. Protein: CASSRPPRGPYV.